Following are 22 T cell receptor beta chains from one sample sequenced in a study of blood T cell repertoires in COVID-19. Libraries were prepared by immunoSEQ multiplex PCR; TCRdb keeps only in-frame clonotypes and omits some of them. The sample has about 200,000 clones; roughly 90% are singletons. Specimen: peripheral blood. Every receptor here comes from a young man with active or convalescent COVID-19.

The chain uses TRBV19 and TRBJ2-2, with D possibly being TRBD1 (6 bases). CDR1 is LNHDA and CDR2 is SQIVND in the germline V gene (reference sequence). Trimming stripped 1 base from V and 3 bases from J, with 9 bases between. This CDR3 contains 15 residues. The CDR3 protein is CASSIATGYTGELFF. The CDR3 DNA is TGTGCCAGTAGTATAGCGACAGGTTACACCGGGGAGCTGTTTTTT.

The rearrangement uses TRBV7-2 and TRBJ2-5, with D possibly TRBD1 on 5 matching bases. V was shortened by 4 bases and J by 4 bases, with 19 bases between the two germline ends. Per the germline V gene, CDR1 is SGHTA and CDR2 is FQGNSA. The CDR3 extends over 16 amino acids. The CDR3, as DNA: TGTGCCAGCAGCTCATACCTCTCAGGGTTCCGAGAGACCCAGTACTTC. It specifies CASSSYLSGFRETQYF.

Only one count was recorded for this clone. This chain links TRBV4-2 with TRBJ2-1, with 8 bases that match TRBD2. Germline loops: CDR1 LGHNA, CDR2 YNFKEQ. J gave up 3 bases and V 3 bases, and 10 bases lay outside the gene matches. The CDR3 sequence is 17 residues long. CDR3 in amino acids: CASSQVGRTSSYNEQFF. CDR3 nucleotide sequence: TGTGCCAGCAGCCAGGTGGGAAGGACTAGCAGCTACAATGAGCAGTTCTTC.

The V and J genes are TRBV6-2 or TRBV6-3 and TRBJ2-5, with 13 nucleotides matching TRBD2. The CDR3 is made up of 17 amino acids. Germline values: CDR1 MNHEY, CDR2 SVGEGT. V was pared by 5 bases and J by 3 bases, with 9 bases of the junction left unmatched. Here the CDR3 reads CASSQWGTSGTEETQYF. As DNA, the CDR3 is TGTGCCAGCAGTCAATGGGGGACTAGCGGGACGGAAGAGACCCAGTACTTC.

This chain uses TRBV10-3 with TRBJ2-3, with TRBD2 identical over 15 bases. Unmatched junction bases numbered 3, after V lost 2 bases and J lost 0 bases. The CDR3 runs to 18 residues. CDR1 and CDR2 (germline): ENHRY, SYGVKD. The CDR3 spells CAISEGLAGGTSTDTQYF. Written as DNA, the CDR3 is TGTGCCATCAGTGAGGGACTAGCGGGAGGGACTAGCACAGATACGCAGTATTTT.

The gene calls are TRBV5-1 and TRBJ1-2; a possible D gene is TRBD1 (6 bases). Looked up from germline, CDR1 is SGHRS and CDR2 is YFSETQ. V lost 0 bases and J 3 bases, leaving 9 bases between the germline ends. The length of the CDR3 is 14 residues. CDR3 nucleotide sequence: TGCGCCAGCAGCTTGGCTAGACAGGACTATGGCTACACCTTC. Its translation is CASSLARQDYGYTF.

The chain employs TRBV7-2 and TRBJ1-1; tentatively, D is TRBD1 (5 bases). Trimming took 5 bases from V and 2 from J, leaving 15 bases between them. Germline loops: CDR1 SGHTA, CDR2 FQGNSA. The CDR3 sequence is 15 residues long. The CDR3 spells CASSLDGGANTEAFF. For the CDR3, the DNA is TGTGCCAGCAGCCTGGATGGTGGGGCAAACACTGAAGCTTTCTTT.

The chain links TRBV7-3 to TRBJ2-1; 7 bases are shared with TRBD2. The CDR3 has 15 residues. Per the germline V gene, CDR1 is SGHTA and CDR2 is FQGTGA. J gave up 3 bases and V 2 bases, and 4 bases lay outside the gene matches. The CDR3 nucleotides read TGTGCCAGCAGCTTATGGGAGGGCAACTACAATGAGCAGTTCTTC. Its protein is CASSLWEGNYNEQFF. Variable domain in full (rest from reference TRBV7-3 and TRBJ2-1): GAGVSQTPSNKVTEKGKYVELRCDPISGHTALYWYRQSLGQGPEFLIYFQGTGAADDSGLPNDRFFAVRPEGSVSTLKIQRTERGDSAVYLCASSLWEGNYNEQFFGPGTRLTVL.

The DNA for the CDR3 is TGTGCCAGCAGTGAACGGACAGGGTGGGACTATGGCTACACCTTC. Translated, it gives CASSERTGWDYGYTF. This sequence joins TRBV6-1 and TRBJ1-2, with 8 bases identical to TRBD1. CDR3 length: 15 amino acids. Germline-derived CDR1 and CDR2 are MNHNS and SASEGT. The trim removed 2 bases at V and 3 bases at J, leaving 5 bases unmatched.

The chain joins TRBV4-2 to TRBJ2-3, with 9 bases matching TRBD2. Germline trimming cut 4 bases from V and 4 bases from J; bases unmatched to any gene: 9. The CDR3 has 16 amino acids. From germline, CDR1 is LGHNA and CDR2 YNFKEQ. The CDR3 here is CASSPRGSGRADTQYF. CDR3 coding DNA: TGTGCCAGCAGCCCCCGAGGTAGCGGGAGAGCAGATACGCAGTATTTT.

This chain joins TRBV27 and TRBJ1-2; 9 bases agree with TRBD1. Germline V CDR1 and CDR2: MNHEY, SMNVEV (reference sequence). V lost 1 base to trimming and J lost 14 bases; unmatched junction nucleotides: 8. The CDR3 runs 13 residues. The CDR3 spells CASSLWTGDASTF. The CDR3 coding sequence is TGTGCCAGCAGTTTATGGACAGGGGACGCTTCGACCTTC.

This sequence joins TRBV19 and TRBJ1-1, with a weak D call TRBD1 (6 bases). Trimming removed 6 bases from V and 4 bases from J, with 12 bases in between. The CDR3 runs 13 residues. Germline loops: CDR1 LNHDA, CDR2 SQIVND (reference sequence). CDR3 region: CASSLTGRTEAFF. The CDR3 DNA sequence: TGTGCCAGTAGCTTAACAGGGCGCACTGAAGCTTTCTTT. Variable domain in full (rest from reference TRBV19 and TRBJ1-1): DGGITQSPKYLFRKEGQNVTLSCEQNLNHDAMYWYRQDPGQGLRLIYYSQIVNDFQKGDIAEGYSVSREKKESFPLTVTSAQKNPTAFYLCASSLTGRTEAFFGQGTRLTVV.

J is TRBJ1-6 and V is TRBV5-4; D gene ambiguous. The V gene lost 1 base and the J gene lost 8 bases, with 13 bases spanning the gap. Germline V lookup: CDR1 SGHNT, CDR2 YYREEE (reference sequence). The CDR3 runs to 15 residues. The DNA for the CDR3 is TGTGCCAGCAGCTTGATAGGGAGGAGAGATTCACCCCTCCACTTT. This sequence encodes CASSLIGRRDSPLHF. Looking up the rest from reference TRBV5-4 and TRBJ1-6 gives the full variable domain: ETGVTQSPTHLIKTRGQQVTLRCSSQSGHNTVSWYQQALGQGPQFIFQYYREEENGRGNFPPRFSGLQFPNYSSELNVNALELDDSALYLCASSLIGRRDSPLHFGNGTRLTVT.

The chain links TRBV6-1 to TRBJ1-6; D unresolved. CDR3 length: 16 amino acids. Germline CDR1 and CDR2: MNHNS and SASEGT. The V gene lost 4 bases and the J gene lost 8 bases, with 18 bases spanning the gap. The CDR3 spells CASSVSGSDFYSPLHF. CDR3 bases: TGTGCCAGCAGTGTTAGCGGCAGCGACTTCTATTCACCCCTCCACTTT.

The chain couples TRBV2 to TRBJ1-2; D gene unclear. This CDR3 region has 14 residues. Germline CDR1 and CDR2: SNHLY and FYNNEI. V shed 9 bases and J shed 0 bases, with 14 bases lying between them. In DNA, the CDR3 is TGTGCCAGTAGGTCCGAGGGCGCTAACTATGGCTACACCTTC. Protein product: CASRSEGANYGYTF. Filled out from reference TRBV2 and TRBJ1-2, the complete variable domain reads EPEVTQTPSHQVTQMGQEVILRCVPISNHLYFYWYRQILGQKVEFLVSFYNNEISEKSEIFDDQFSVERPDGSNFTLKIRSTKLEDSAMYFCASRSEGANYGYTFGSGTRLTVV.

V and J are TRBV11-3 and TRBJ2-5; D is unresolved. Trimming took off 0 bases at V and 6 bases at J, with 11 bases between the two ends. The CDR3 contains 14 residues. The germline V gene encodes CDR1 SGHNT and CDR2 YENEEA. The CDR3 region is CASSLDPDSKTQYF. The CDR3 DNA follows: TGTGCCAGCAGCTTAGACCCCGATAGTAAGACCCAGTACTTC.

V gene TRBV12-3 or TRBV12-4 combines with J gene TRBJ1-1, with 7 bases that match TRBD1. After removal of 7 bases from V and 4 bases from J, the junction contained 6 bases not matched to a gene. The CDR3 length is 13 residues. This chain's CDR3 is CASINRGSTEAFF. The CDR3 coding sequence is TGTGCCAGCATTAACAGGGGATCCACTGAAGCTTTCTTT.

The gene calls are TRBV18 and TRBJ2-1, with 9 positions matching TRBD2. V lost 5 bases, J lost 14 bases, and 16 bases stayed unmatched. CDR1 and CDR2 from the germline V gene are KGHSH and LQKENI. The CDR3 is made up of 15 amino acids. The DNA for the CDR3 is TGTGCCAGCTCAAATCCCTCCGGCGGGAGGGATTATAAGTTCTTC. This sequence encodes CASSNPSGGRDYKFF.

V gene TRBV4-2 combines with J gene TRBJ1-2; TRBD1 aligns across 7 bases. This CDR3 has 15 amino acids. Per germline, CDR1 LGHNA and CDR2 YNFKEQ. Germline trimming cut 4 bases from V and 3 bases from J; bases unmatched to any gene: 8. The CDR3 protein is CASSPEDRRDYGYTF. The CDR3 nucleotides are TGTGCCAGCAGCCCCGAGGACAGGCGTGACTATGGCTACACCTTC.

The rearrangement joins TRBV11-2 to TRBJ2-1, with D perhaps TRBD2 (6 bases). In germline, CDR1 is SGHAT, CDR2 FQNNGV. CDR3 length: 13 residues. Between the trimmed V and J ends, which lost 5 bases and 8 bases, there was a span of 13 bases. In DNA, the CDR3 is TGTGCCAGCAGCAGAACTAGCTGGGATGAGCAGTTCTTC. It encodes CASSRTSWDEQFF.

The chain employs TRBV9 and TRBJ1-3; D is unresolved. V lost 4 bases to trimming and J lost 0 bases, with 14 bases between them. This CDR3 is built from 16 residues. Germline CDR1 reads SGDLS; CDR2 reads YYNGEE. The CDR3 DNA follows: TGTGCCAGCAGCCCGAGGTTAGCTGGCTCTGGAAACACCATATATTTT. Its translation is CASSPRLAGSGNTIYF.

This clone has only one observation. The chain links TRBV6-1 to TRBJ2-1; 12 bases map to TRBD2. Germline V CDR1 and CDR2: MNHNS, SASEGT. J lost 6 bases, V lost 3 bases, and 6 bases had no gene match. CDR3 length: 16 amino acids. The CDR3 bases are TGTGCCAGCAGTGATTTTTCTAGCGGGAGGGCCAATGAGCAGTTCTTC. Translating it yields CASSDFSSGRANEQFF.